This is a list of T cell receptor beta chains from one sample in a study of cytomegalovirus exposure and HLA in healthy donors. Libraries were prepared by immunoSEQ multiplex PCR; TCRdb keeps only in-frame clonotypes and omits some of them. This sample yields some 79,000 clones, of which 55% to 65% are seen a single time; over 14% belongs to the top ten. Specimen: PBMCs. These receptors were collected from a woman aged 40 to 55 in good health and CMV-seropositive. Both conserved end residues are part of each CDR3. A D gene is named only where the DNA matches it firmly. The size field is filled for only some rows; it gives once, few, many or a size class.

>few|TRBD1|TRBV19|TRBJ1-1
CASSPGGLTEAFF
TGTGCCAGTAGCCCAGGGGGTTTGACTGAAGCTTTCTTT
>NA|NA|TRBV10-1|TRBJ2-5
CASSVGAATDQYF
TGCGCCAGCAGTGTTGGGGCAGCCACCGACCAGTACTTC
>NA|TRBD1|TRBV5-1|TRBJ1-1
CASSWDRSNTEAFF
TGCGCCAGCAGCTGGGACAGATCGAACACTGAAGCTTTCTTT
>NA|TRBD1|TRBV6-5|TRBJ1-2
CASRTTGNGYTF
TGTGCCAGCAGGACGACAGGGAATGGCTACACCTTC
>NA|TRBD2|TRBV4-3|TRBJ2-3
CASSQVLGLETDTQYF
TGCGCCAGCAGCCAAGTGCTGGGACTAGAGACGGATACGCAGTATTTT
>NA|TRBD1|TRBV27|TRBJ2-7
CASSWSGTAYEQYF
TGTGCCAGCAGTTGGTCGGGGACAGCCTACGAGCAGTACTTC
>NA|TRBD1|TRBV27|TRBJ1-1
CASSTGTGGFKSTEAFF
TGTGCCAGCAGTACCGGGACAGGGGGGTTTAAGAGCACTGAAGCTTTCTTT
>NA|NA|TRBV18|TRBJ2-1
CASSRAYNEQFF
TGTGCCAGCTCGCGGGCCTACAATGAGCAGTTCTTC
>few|NA|TRBV2|TRBJ2-6
CASRYFSGANVLTF
TGTGCCAGCAGGTACTTCTCTGGGGCCAACGTCCTGACTTTC
>NA|TRBD1|TRBV7-6|TRBJ2-2
CASSLQGAGGELFF
TGTGCCAGCAGCCTACAGGGGGCTGGCGGGGAGCTGTTTTTT
>NA|TRBD2|TRBV6-5|TRBJ2-7
CASRERGPYEQYF
TGTGCCAGCAGGGAGCGGGGACCCTACGAGCAGTACTTC
>NA|NA|TRBV4-3|TRBJ2-7
CASSQGNEVSYEQYF
TGCGCCAGCAGCCAAGGGAATGAGGTCTCCTACGAGCAGTACTTC
>NA|TRBD2|TRBV7-9|TRBJ2-2
CASSLSGTSPAGELFF
TGTGCCAGCAGCTTATCGGGGACTAGCCCCGCCGGGGAGCTGTTTTTT
>NA|NA|TRBV7-2|TRBJ1-3
CASSLAQSSGNTIYF
TGTGCCAGCAGCTTAGCACAGAGCTCTGGAAACACCATATATTTT
>NA|NA|TRBV5-6|TRBJ2-7
CASSFRDLWYF
TGTGCCAGCAGCTTCCGGGACTTGTGGTACTTC
>NA|TRBD1|TRBV9|TRBJ2-5
CASSVGQPQETQYF
TGTGCCAGCAGCGTGGGACAGCCACAAGAGACCCAGTACTTC
>NA|NA|TRBV30|TRBJ2-3
CAWSVWRITDTQYF
TGTGCCTGGAGTGTTTGGCGGATCACAGATACGCAGTATTTT
>NA|TRBD2|TRBV13|TRBJ2-1
CASSLLGTTVF
TGTGCCAGCAGCTTATTAGGGACTACCGTCTTC
>NA|TRBD1|TRBV18|TRBJ1-5
CASSPGQESGQPQHF
TGTGCCAGCTCCCCGGGACAGGAATCGGGTCAGCCCCAGCATTTT
>NA|NA|TRBV7-5|TRBJ1-1
CVRSSQQGRNTEAFF
TGTGTCAGAAGCTCTCAACAGGGCCGGAACACTGAAGCTTTCTTT
>NA|NA|TRBV2|TRBJ1-5
CASSERVGNQPQHF
TGTGCCAGCAGTGAACGGGTTGGAAATCAGCCCCAGCATTTT
>few|TRBD1|TRBV5-1|TRBJ2-6
CASSVQGGSGANVLTF
TGCGCCAGCAGTGTACAGGGGGGATCTGGGGCCAACGTCCTGACTTTC
>NA|NA|TRBV28|TRBJ1-4
CASSQQEKLFF
TGTGCCAGCAGTCAACAGGAAAAACTGTTTTTT
>NA|NA|TRBV25-1|TRBJ2-5
CASSENWGGHQETQYF
TGTGCCAGCAGTGAAAACTGGGGTGGACATCAAGAGACCCAGTACTTC
>once|NA|TRBV6-5|TRBJ1-5
CASSFGEDQPQHF
TGTGCCAGCAGTTTCGGGGAGGATCAGCCCCAGCATTTT
>NA|NA|TRBV5-5|TRBJ1-2
CASNPGRGDRINYGYTF
TGTGCCAGCAACCCCGGCCGGGGGGACCGCATAAACTATGGCTACACCTTC
>few|TRBD1|TRBV7-8|TRBJ2-1
CASSLYEGADNEQFF
TGTGCCAGCAGCTTATATGAGGGGGCGGACAATGAGCAGTTCTTC
>NA|TRBD2|TRBV13|TRBJ2-2
CASSQWGLAGNTGELFF
TGTGCCAGCAGCCAATGGGGTTTAGCGGGGAACACCGGGGAGCTGTTTTTT
>once|NA|TRBV10-3|TRBJ2-7
CAISESKTGSSYEQYF
TGTGCCATCAGTGAGTCCAAAACAGGGAGCTCCTACGAGCAGTACTTC
>NA|TRBD1|TRBV7-2|TRBJ2-1
CASSLSRGGRTGALGFQFF
TGTGCCAGCAGCTTATCGAGAGGGGGAAGGACAGGGGCCTTAGGGTTTCAGTTCTTC